A single sample gave rise to the 9 T cell receptor beta chains below, sequenced in a study of blood T cell repertoires in COVID-19. Generated by immunoSEQ multiplex PCR, the TCRdb table keeps only in-frame clones and is missing some. Among roughly 24,000 clones listed, nearly 90% were seen once. The sequenced material came from peripheral blood. These receptors all stem from a woman in her sixties or seventies with active COVID-19.

The chain links TRBV28 to TRBJ2-7, with D unresolved. This CDR3 is built from 14 residues. V lost 5 bases to trimming and J lost 5 bases, with 16 bases between them. Germline V gene data show CDR1 as MDHEN and CDR2 as SYDVKM. The DNA of the CDR3 is TGTGCCAGCAGTCCGATAGCCCCTCTCCACGAGCAGTACTTC. Residues: CASSPIAPLHEQYF.

V and J are TRBV28 and TRBJ2-7, with a possible D match to TRBD2 (5 bases). This CDR3 has 15 amino acids. Germline loops: CDR1 MDHEN, CDR2 SYDVKM. Trimming took off 4 bases at V and 4 bases at J, with 17 bases between the two ends. CDR3: CASSSWADGGYEQYF. The CDR3 coding sequence is TGTGCCAGCAGTTCTTGGGCGGACGGAGGTTACGAGCAGTACTTC. Full variable domain (missing parts from reference TRBV28 and TRBJ2-7): DVKVTQSSRYLVKRTGEKVFLECVQDMDHENMFWYRQDPGLGLRLIYFSYDVKMKEKGDIPEGYSVSREKKERFSLILESASTNQTSMYLCASSSWADGGYEQYFGPGTRLTVT.

The V gene is TRBV11-3, the J gene TRBJ2-3, with 10 bases lining up with TRBD2. The V gene end was trimmed by 1 base and the J gene end by 1 base; junction bases not matched to a gene: 2. CDR1 is SGHNT and CDR2 is YENEEA in the germline V gene. The CDR3 sequence is 16 residues long. This CDR3 is CASSLGTSGRTDTQYF. The CDR3 DNA is TGTGCCAGCAGCTTAGGGACTAGCGGACGCACAGATACGCAGTATTTT.

The chain uses TRBV24-1 and TRBJ2-3, with D possibly being TRBD2 (5 bases). The ends were cut back, 7 bases at V and 0 bases at J, with 13 bases in the middle. CDR3 length: 15 residues. Germline V gene data show CDR1 as KGHDR and CDR2 as SFDVKD. CDR3 in DNA: TGTGCCACCAGCCACGGGGAAGGTAGCACAGATACGCAGTATTTT. Translated, it gives CATSHGEGSTDTQYF.

This clone was seen more than once but under ten times. The chain carries TRBV3-1 (or the pseudogene TRBV3-2) and TRBJ1-4; 7 bases align to TRBD1. J was trimmed by 8 bases and V by 3 bases; bases with no gene match: 9. CDR1 is LGHDT and CDR2 is YNNKEL in the germline V gene (reference sequence). The CDR3 totals 15 residues. The CDR3 reads CASSHSKGTDEKLFF. CDR3 nucleotide sequence: TGTGCCAGCAGCCACTCCAAGGGGACAGACGAAAAACTGTTTTTT.

The J gene is TRBJ2-7, the V gene TRBV27; D gene ambiguous. The CDR3 length is 13 residues. Trimming left V 1 base short and J 4 bases short, with 8 bases between. Germline V gene sequence: CDR1 MNHEY, CDR2 SMNVEV (reference sequence). For the CDR3, the DNA is TGTGCCAGCAGTTTATTCCCCAATTACGAGCAGTACTTC. Its translation: CASSLFPNYEQYF.

J is TRBJ2-1 and V is TRBV30; 8 nucleotides line up with TRBD1. In germline, CDR1 is GTSNPN, CDR2 SVGIG (reference sequence). Unmatched junction bases numbered 4, after V lost 8 bases and J lost 4 bases. This CDR3 region has 12 residues. The CDR3 reads CAGDRTYNEQFF. Here the CDR3 DNA reads TGTGCCGGGGACAGGACATACAATGAGCAGTTCTTC.

The gene calls are TRBV18 and TRBJ1-3, with TRBD1 matching 8 bases. The CDR3 is made up of 15 amino acids. Germline lookup yields CDR1 KGHSH and CDR2 LQKENI. V trimming: 5 bases; J trimming: 0 bases; junction bases outside the gene matches: 3. The CDR3 DNA follows: TGTGCCAGCTCATTAGGGACAGGCTCTGGAAACACCATATATTTT. This gives the protein CASSLGTGSGNTIYF.

The chain links TRBV7-3 to TRBJ2-3; tentative D call: TRBD2 (7 bases). Trimming removed 5 bases at V and 2 bases at J, with 17 bases between. Germline V gene data show CDR1 as SGHTA and CDR2 as FQGTGA. The CDR3 has 16 residues. The CDR3 bases are TGTGCCAGCAGCGGGGGGGCGGGAGCCCTCACAGATACGCAGTATTTT. Its translation: CASSGGAGALTDTQYF. Full variable domain (missing parts from reference TRBV7-3 and TRBJ2-3): GAGVSQTPSNKVTEKGKYVELRCDPISGHTALYWYRQSLGQGPEFLIYFQGTGAADDSGLPNDRFFAVRPEGSVSTLKIQRTERGDSAVYLCASSGGAGALTDTQYFGPGTRLTVL.